These 21 T cell receptor beta chains share one sample of origin, sequenced in a study of PD-1 blockade in classical Hodgkin lymphoma. Here immunoSEQ multiplex PCR was the method, and the copy in TCRdb shows in-frame clones only, minus some. This sample has tens of thousands of clones, with 65% to 70% found just once. As for time point: cycle 4 day 1 (C4D1), after five to seven weeks of nivolumab. Exposure to brentuximab vedotin varied, and each patient had relapsed following autologous stem cell transplantation. The sample was peripheral blood mononuclear cells (PBMCs), taken before the fourth cycle of nivolumab. Receptors were obtained from a human donor with classical Hodgkin lymphoma.

This rearrangement joins TRBV30 to TRBJ2-1; the D is unclear. This CDR3 is built from 13 residues. V gave up 1 base and J gave up 7 bases, with 11 bases separating them. The V gene's germline CDR1 is GTSNPN and CDR2 SVGIG (reference sequence). The CDR3 reads CAWSELSVNEQFF. The CDR3 DNA follows: TGTGCCTGGAGTGAGCTGTCTGTGAATGAGCAGTTCTTC.

This clone was counted between two and nine times. CDR3 bases: TGTGCCAGCAGTTGGGGACAGGGCACAGATACGCAGTATTTT. The encoded protein is CASSWGQGTDTQYF. V and J are TRBV27 and TRBJ2-3; 8 bases line up with TRBD1. The CDR3 is 14 residues long. Trimming took 4 bases from V and 1 from J; bases not matched to a gene: 1. The germline CDR1 and CDR2 sequences are MNHEY and SMNVEV (reference sequence).

This rearrangement joins TRBV18 to TRBJ2-3, with D possibly called TRBD1 or TRBD2 (6 bases each). V was shortened by 3 bases and J by 4 bases, with 14 bases between the two germline ends. Germline V gives CDR1 KGHSH, CDR2 LQKENI. The CDR3 is 15 amino acids. CDR3 in DNA: TGTGCCAGCTCACCGGAGGGGGTCGGGGCAGATACGCAGTATTTT. Its translation: CASSPEGVGADTQYF.

This clone was seen a handful of times. The V and J genes are TRBV7-2 and TRBJ2-1, with D unresolved. Germline V gene data show CDR1 as SGHTA and CDR2 as FQGNSA. The CDR3 has 13 amino acids. V was pared by 5 bases and J by 5 bases, with 10 bases between. The CDR3 loop reads CASSPLGNNEQFF. The CDR3 DNA sequence: TGTGCCAGCAGCCCCCTGGGCAACAATGAGCAGTTCTTC.

This chain joins TRBV30 and TRBJ2-3; TRBD1 matches 8 bases. The CDR3 runs 14 residues. J was trimmed by 5 bases and V by 1 base; bases with no gene match: 5. Germline loops: CDR1 GTSNPN, CDR2 SVGIG (reference sequence). CDR3 region: CAWSGQGAEDTQYF. The CDR3 DNA sequence: TGTGCCTGGAGTGGGCAGGGGGCGGAAGATACGCAGTATTTT.

This chain links TRBV15 with TRBJ1-5; no clear D gene. V was trimmed by 6 bases and J by 4 bases, leaving 10 bases between them. The V gene's germline CDR1 is LNHNV and CDR2 YYDKDF (reference sequence). This CDR3 has 13 residues. The CDR3 spells CATSERQNQPQHF. CDR3 nucleotide sequence: TGTGCCACCAGTGAGAGGCAAAATCAGCCCCAGCATTTT.

In DNA, the CDR3 is TGTGCCACCAGCAGAGTGGGAGGTGGAGATACGCAGTATTTT. Its protein product is CATSRVGGGDTQYF. This chain uses TRBV15 with TRBJ2-3, with a weak D call TRBD2 (6 bases). This CDR3 is built from 14 residues. The V and J ends lost 1 base and 5 bases respectively, with 10 bases between them. Germline values: CDR1 LNHNV, CDR2 YYDKDF (reference sequence).

The chain recombines TRBV12-5 with TRBJ1-1, with D perhaps TRBD1 (5 bases). This CDR3 spans 16 amino acids. CDR1 LGHNT and CDR2 FRNRAP come from the germline V gene. Trimming stripped 2 bases from V and 5 bases from J, with 18 bases between. The CDR3 region is CASGLPPGGEGTEAFF. The DNA for the CDR3 is TGTGCTAGTGGTTTGCCCCCTGGGGGGGAAGGAACTGAAGCTTTCTTT.

DNA for the CDR3: TGCGCCAGCAGCCAAGGGGACTTGAACTATGGCTACACCTTC. The encoded protein is CASSQGDLNYGYTF. The chain recombines TRBV4-1 with TRBJ1-2; tentatively, D is TRBD1 (5 bases). V lost 1 base and J 2 bases, leaving 8 bases between the germline ends. Per the germline V gene, CDR1 is MGHRA and CDR2 is YSYEKL. The CDR3 is 14 residues long.

This chain links TRBV7-9 with TRBJ2-5; either TRBD1 or TRBD2 may fit D (7 bases each). Germline V gene sequence: CDR1 SEHNR, CDR2 FQNEAQ (reference sequence). Between the trimmed V and J ends, which lost 4 bases and 3 bases, there was a span of 15 bases. The CDR3 has 15 amino acids. The chain's CDR3 is CASSSPGGTEETQYF. DNA of the CDR3: TGTGCCAGCAGCTCCCCCGGGGGGACAGAAGAGACCCAGTACTTC.

This clone was detected a few times. The rearrangement uses TRBV6-1 and TRBJ1-1, with a weak D call TRBD1 (5 bases). The V end was cut by 1 base, the J end by 5 bases, with 14 bases between. In germline, CDR1 is MNHNS, CDR2 SASEGT. CDR3 length: 15 residues. CDR3 protein: CASSEVAREGTEAFF. CDR3 nucleotides: TGTGCCAGCAGTGAAGTAGCCAGGGAGGGGACTGAAGCTTTCTTT.

The chain links TRBV7-3 to TRBJ2-3, with TRBD2 matching 12 bases. The CDR3 spans 17 residues. Germline assignment: CDR1 SGHTA and CDR2 FQGTGA. V was pared by 5 bases and J by 0 bases, with 6 bases of the junction left unmatched. The CDR3 DNA follows: TGTGCCAGCAGCAACGGACTAGCGGGGCTTAGCACAGATACGCAGTATTTT. Encoded protein: CASSNGLAGLSTDTQYF.

The CDR3 DNA sequence: TGTGCCAGTCTCCCGGGACAGCAAAACTATGGCTACACCTTC. It specifies CASLPGQQNYGYTF. The chain joins TRBV19 to TRBJ1-2; 7 bases are shared with TRBD1. The ends lost 8 bases at V and 2 bases at J; junction bases unmatched: 8. The germline CDR1 and CDR2 sequences are LNHDA and SQIVND (reference sequence). The CDR3 spans 14 residues.

This clone was found once. The chain joins TRBV7-8 to TRBJ2-7, with unresolved D. V gave up 4 bases and J gave up 6 bases, with 19 bases separating them. The CDR3 runs 15 residues. The germline V gene encodes CDR1 SGHVS and CDR2 FQNEAQ. CDR3 region: CASSSDPRRPGEQYF. CDR3 coding DNA: TGTGCCAGCAGCTCGGATCCCAGGCGGCCGGGCGAGCAGTACTTC.

This sequence joins TRBV2 and TRBJ2-5, with 7 bases lining up with TRBD2. Per germline, CDR1 SNHLY and CDR2 FYNNEI. V lost 2 bases to trimming and J lost 5 bases; unmatched junction nucleotides: 5. There are 14 residues in the CDR3. CDR3 amino acids: CASSEWGGKETQYF. The DNA for the CDR3 is TGTGCCAGCAGTGAATGGGGGGGGAAGGAGACCCAGTACTTC.

The genes are TRBV11-1 and TRBJ1-3, with unresolved D. Germline CDR1 reads SGHAT; CDR2 reads FQDESV (reference sequence). CDR3 length: 17 residues. Trimming removed 4 bases at V and 0 bases at J, with 16 bases between. DNA of the CDR3: TGTGCCAGCAGCTCTTGGGAGCAGGACCCCTCTGGAAACACCATATATTTT. It specifies CASSSWEQDPSGNTIYF.

V is TRBV5-5 and J is TRBJ1-3; no definite D call. V was pared by 2 bases and J by 2 bases, with 11 bases between. The CDR3 spans 15 residues. CDR1 is SGHKS and CDR2 is YYEKEE in the germline V gene (reference sequence). The CDR3, as DNA: TGTGCCAGCAGCTTTCGTACAGAGCCTGGAAACACCATATATTTT. Translated: CASSFRTEPGNTIYF.

This chain joins TRBV20-1 and TRBJ1-2; a weak D match, TRBD1 (5 bases). Germline CDR1 DFQATT, CDR2 SNEGSKA (reference sequence). The germline V and J ends were trimmed by 4 bases and 7 bases, with 10 bases remaining between them. CDR3 size: 11 residues. The chain's CDR3 is CSATRVPGYTF. In nucleotides, the CDR3 is TGCAGTGCTACCAGGGTGCCTGGCTACACCTTC.

This clone turned up a few times. V usage is TRBV4-3 and J usage is TRBJ1-1; D ambiguous. CDR1 LGHNA and CDR2 YSLEER come from the germline V gene. There are 15 residues in the CDR3. V lost 0 bases and J 4 bases, leaving 12 bases between the germline ends. The CDR3 loop is CASSQELAGSTEAFF. The DNA of the CDR3 is TGCGCCAGCAGCCAAGAACTGGCGGGGAGCACTGAAGCTTTCTTT.

In this sample, this clone is medium-sized. The chain links TRBV2 to TRBJ1-1; no clear D. Trimming removed 1 base at V and 0 bases at J, with 9 bases between. CDR1 is SNHLY and CDR2 is FYNNEI in the germline V gene. The CDR3 loop spans 15 amino acids. The CDR3 DNA follows: TGTGCCAGCAGTGAAGTGGCAGCCCTGAACACTGAAGCTTTCTTT. Protein sequence: CASSEVAALNTEAFF.

The chain recombines TRBV28 with TRBJ2-6; no definite D call. Trimming took off 6 bases at V and 0 bases at J, with 6 bases between the two ends. Germline V CDR1 and CDR2: MDHEN, SYDVKM. This CDR3 is 14 amino acids long. In nucleotides, the CDR3 is TGTGCCAGCAGACAAAACTCTGGGGCCAACGTCCTGACTTTC. Amino acid sequence: CASRQNSGANVLTF.